The 15 T cell receptor beta chains below all came from one sample that was sequenced in a study of blood T cells in healthy people across ages. Primers used in a second PCR of about 6 to 12 cycles were a sample-barcoded 5' primer and a J-beta primer mix. TCRdb passed the 5' RACE reads through MiXCR, listing each CDR3 protein once. The sample holds 600,000 or so distinct CDR3 sequences, about 30% seen once. Sequencing was done on a sample of blood. The receptor source for this set is a woman aged 80 or older in good health.

V and J are TRBV7-9 and TRBJ2-1, with 9 bases matching TRBD1. The length of the CDR3 is 12 residues. V shed 5 bases, J shed 9 bases, and the junction held 2 bases outside the gene matches. Germline CDR1 is SEHNR and CDR2 is FQNEAQ (reference sequence). The CDR3 sequence is CASSPDRGEQFF. In DNA form, the CDR3 reads TGTGCCAGCAGCCCGGACAGGGGTGAGCAGTTCTTC.

Concerning this clonotype: The junction does not match germline at one end; this may be a read error. V is TRBV15 and J is TRBJ2-1, with a weak D call TRBD1 (5 bases). The CDR3 is 16 residues long. Germline CDR1 is LNHNV and CDR2 is YYDKDF (reference sequence). The CDR3 loop is CATSRVASTGAGEQVF. In DNA, the CDR3 is TGTGCCACCAGCAGAGTCGCCTCGACTGGGGCTGGTGAGCAGGTCTTC.

The V gene is TRBV10-3, the J gene TRBJ2-1; the match to TRBD1 covers 9 bases. From germline, CDR1 is ENHRY and CDR2 SYGVKD. Trimming cost V 8 bases and J 0 bases; bases outside gene matches: 11. This CDR3 contains 17 residues. CDR3 in amino acids: CAIRGRGQGSSYNEQFF. CDR3 DNA sequence: TGTGCCATCCGTGGTCGCGGACAGGGGAGCTCCTACAATGAGCAGTTCTTC.

This clonotype was counted ten times or more. The J gene is TRBJ2-5, the V gene TRBV20-1, with D maybe TRBD2 (6 bases). Trimming pared 0 bases from V and 5 bases from J, leaving 13 bases between. In germline, CDR1 is DFQATT, CDR2 SNEGSKA (reference sequence). The CDR3 contains 14 residues. The CDR3 sequence is CSARDPGGTETQYF. Written as DNA, the CDR3 is TGCAGTGCTAGAGATCCCGGGGGTACCGAGACCCAGTACTTC.

This chain uses TRBV6-5 with TRBJ2-1; 7 nucleotides line up with TRBD2. Germline V CDR1 and CDR2: MNHEY, SVGAGI. The CDR3 extends over 13 amino acids. The V gene end was trimmed by 6 bases and the J gene end by 9 bases; junction bases not matched to a gene: 8. The CDR3 protein is CASRRSKRGEQFF. The CDR3 DNA follows: TGTGCCAGCAGGAGGTCTAAGCGGGGTGAGCAGTTCTTC.

This clonotype was seen at least ten times. The chain has TRBV11-2 and TRBJ2-7; 10 bases are shared with TRBD1. V lost 5 bases, J lost 3 bases, and 4 bases stayed unmatched. Germline CDR1 and CDR2: SGHAT and FQNNGV. The CDR3 contains 14 residues. This CDR3 reads CASSPGDRGYEQYF. In DNA, the CDR3 is TGTGCCAGCAGCCCCGGGGACAGGGGCTACGAGCAGTACTTC. Complete variable domain (other parts from reference TRBV11-2 and TRBJ2-7): EAGVAQSPRYKIIEKRQSVAFWCNPISGHATLYWYQQILGQGPKLLIQFQNNGVVDDSQLPKDRFSAERLKGVDSTLKIQPAKLEDSAVYLCASSPGDRGYEQYFGPGTRLTVT.

This clonotype was recorded many times. The chain is built from TRBV14 and TRBJ1-2, with TRBD1 matching over 7 bases. Per the germline V gene, CDR1 is SGHDN and CDR2 is FVKESK. V lost 1 base, J lost 4 bases, and 6 bases stayed unmatched. CDR3 length: 15 residues. CDR3 in amino acids: CASSQALDRSYGYTF. DNA for the CDR3: TGTGCCAGCAGCCAAGCCCTGGACAGGAGCTATGGCTACACCTTC.

This clonotype was seen only a few times. The CDR3 DNA sequence: TGTGCCAGCAGCCAAATAACAGGAGCAGCTAATGAAAAACTGTTTTTT. It codes for CASSQITGAANEKLFF. V gene TRBV3-1 combines with J gene TRBJ1-4; TRBD1 might be the D (5 bases). The CDR3 is made up of 16 amino acids. Germline V lookup: CDR1 LGHDT, CDR2 YNNKEL (reference sequence). V shed 2 bases and J shed 3 bases, with 13 bases lying between them.

This clonotype has a single count. This could be a read error, since a much larger clone is one nucleotide away. The chain joins TRBV18 to TRBJ2-7; a possible D gene is TRBD2 (6 bases). The germline V gene encodes CDR1 KGHSH and CDR2 LQKENI. The CDR3 has 14 amino acids. Here the CDR3 DNA reads TGTGCCGGCTCACCTCTTGGAGGGACCGACGAGCAGTACTTC. It codes for CAGSPLGGTDEQYF.

This clonotype has at least ten counts. This sequence joins TRBV29-1 and TRBJ1-2; 9 nucleotides match TRBD1. V shed 5 bases and J 2 bases; nucleotides not matched to a gene: 6. In germline, CDR1 is SQVTM, CDR2 ANQGSEA. The CDR3 spans 14 residues. In DNA form, the CDR3 reads TGCAGCGTTTCAGACAGGGGGACGAACTATGGCTACACCTTC. Translation: CSVSDRGTNYGYTF.

The chain employs TRBV11-2 and TRBJ2-1; D might be TRBD1 (5 bases). This CDR3 comprises 17 residues. V was cut by 1 base and J by 4 bases, with 17 bases left in between. In germline, CDR1 is SGHAT, CDR2 FQNNGV. CDR3 amino acids: CASSLARVGVSYNEQFF. The DNA for the CDR3 is TGTGCCAGCAGCTTAGCCAGGGTTGGGGTCTCTTACAATGAGCAGTTCTTC.

In its sample, this clonotype was seen many times. The chain is built from TRBV7-8 and TRBJ1-1; 10 bases align to TRBD1. CDR1 and CDR2 from the germline V gene are SGHVS and FQNEAQ. The CDR3 consists of 15 residues. V lost 3 bases and J lost 0; bases outside the gene matches: 1. CDR3 protein: CASSLGTGVNTEAFF. DNA for the CDR3: TGTGCCAGCAGCTTGGGGACAGGGGTGAACACTGAAGCTTTCTTT.

On this clonotype itself: A read error may explain this, as a much larger clone is one base away. The rearrangement uses TRBV2 and TRBJ2-1; perhaps D is TRBD1 or TRBD2 (5 bases each). The J call may be incorrect, as the DNA end agrees better with TRBJ2-7. Germline CDR1 is SNHLY and CDR2 is FYNNEI. The CDR3 covers 15 residues. CDR3 coding DNA: TGTGCCAGCAGTCGTGGGACGGATTCCTACAATGAGCAGTACTTC. Protein: CASSRGTDSYNEQYF.

This clonotype was observed a few times. The J gene is TRBJ1-1, the V gene TRBV6-1, with D tentatively TRBD1 (5 bases). In germline, CDR1 is MNHNS, CDR2 SASEGT. Trimming cost V 6 bases and J 1 base, with 18 bases left between them. The CDR3 is made up of 16 amino acids. CDR3 sequence: CASSGLGRRQNTEAFF. CDR3 in DNA: TGTGCCAGCAGCGGTTTGGGGCGGAGACAGAACACTGAAGCTTTCTTT.

There are many counts of this clonotype. The gene calls are TRBV7-2 and TRBJ1-1; D gene unclear. From germline, CDR1 is SGHTA and CDR2 FQGNSA. The CDR3 spans 13 residues. V was trimmed by 5 bases and J by 1 base, leaving 8 bases between them. The DNA for the CDR3 is TGTGCCAGCAGCCACCGATCGAACACTGAAGCTTTCTTT. It encodes CASSHRSNTEAFF.